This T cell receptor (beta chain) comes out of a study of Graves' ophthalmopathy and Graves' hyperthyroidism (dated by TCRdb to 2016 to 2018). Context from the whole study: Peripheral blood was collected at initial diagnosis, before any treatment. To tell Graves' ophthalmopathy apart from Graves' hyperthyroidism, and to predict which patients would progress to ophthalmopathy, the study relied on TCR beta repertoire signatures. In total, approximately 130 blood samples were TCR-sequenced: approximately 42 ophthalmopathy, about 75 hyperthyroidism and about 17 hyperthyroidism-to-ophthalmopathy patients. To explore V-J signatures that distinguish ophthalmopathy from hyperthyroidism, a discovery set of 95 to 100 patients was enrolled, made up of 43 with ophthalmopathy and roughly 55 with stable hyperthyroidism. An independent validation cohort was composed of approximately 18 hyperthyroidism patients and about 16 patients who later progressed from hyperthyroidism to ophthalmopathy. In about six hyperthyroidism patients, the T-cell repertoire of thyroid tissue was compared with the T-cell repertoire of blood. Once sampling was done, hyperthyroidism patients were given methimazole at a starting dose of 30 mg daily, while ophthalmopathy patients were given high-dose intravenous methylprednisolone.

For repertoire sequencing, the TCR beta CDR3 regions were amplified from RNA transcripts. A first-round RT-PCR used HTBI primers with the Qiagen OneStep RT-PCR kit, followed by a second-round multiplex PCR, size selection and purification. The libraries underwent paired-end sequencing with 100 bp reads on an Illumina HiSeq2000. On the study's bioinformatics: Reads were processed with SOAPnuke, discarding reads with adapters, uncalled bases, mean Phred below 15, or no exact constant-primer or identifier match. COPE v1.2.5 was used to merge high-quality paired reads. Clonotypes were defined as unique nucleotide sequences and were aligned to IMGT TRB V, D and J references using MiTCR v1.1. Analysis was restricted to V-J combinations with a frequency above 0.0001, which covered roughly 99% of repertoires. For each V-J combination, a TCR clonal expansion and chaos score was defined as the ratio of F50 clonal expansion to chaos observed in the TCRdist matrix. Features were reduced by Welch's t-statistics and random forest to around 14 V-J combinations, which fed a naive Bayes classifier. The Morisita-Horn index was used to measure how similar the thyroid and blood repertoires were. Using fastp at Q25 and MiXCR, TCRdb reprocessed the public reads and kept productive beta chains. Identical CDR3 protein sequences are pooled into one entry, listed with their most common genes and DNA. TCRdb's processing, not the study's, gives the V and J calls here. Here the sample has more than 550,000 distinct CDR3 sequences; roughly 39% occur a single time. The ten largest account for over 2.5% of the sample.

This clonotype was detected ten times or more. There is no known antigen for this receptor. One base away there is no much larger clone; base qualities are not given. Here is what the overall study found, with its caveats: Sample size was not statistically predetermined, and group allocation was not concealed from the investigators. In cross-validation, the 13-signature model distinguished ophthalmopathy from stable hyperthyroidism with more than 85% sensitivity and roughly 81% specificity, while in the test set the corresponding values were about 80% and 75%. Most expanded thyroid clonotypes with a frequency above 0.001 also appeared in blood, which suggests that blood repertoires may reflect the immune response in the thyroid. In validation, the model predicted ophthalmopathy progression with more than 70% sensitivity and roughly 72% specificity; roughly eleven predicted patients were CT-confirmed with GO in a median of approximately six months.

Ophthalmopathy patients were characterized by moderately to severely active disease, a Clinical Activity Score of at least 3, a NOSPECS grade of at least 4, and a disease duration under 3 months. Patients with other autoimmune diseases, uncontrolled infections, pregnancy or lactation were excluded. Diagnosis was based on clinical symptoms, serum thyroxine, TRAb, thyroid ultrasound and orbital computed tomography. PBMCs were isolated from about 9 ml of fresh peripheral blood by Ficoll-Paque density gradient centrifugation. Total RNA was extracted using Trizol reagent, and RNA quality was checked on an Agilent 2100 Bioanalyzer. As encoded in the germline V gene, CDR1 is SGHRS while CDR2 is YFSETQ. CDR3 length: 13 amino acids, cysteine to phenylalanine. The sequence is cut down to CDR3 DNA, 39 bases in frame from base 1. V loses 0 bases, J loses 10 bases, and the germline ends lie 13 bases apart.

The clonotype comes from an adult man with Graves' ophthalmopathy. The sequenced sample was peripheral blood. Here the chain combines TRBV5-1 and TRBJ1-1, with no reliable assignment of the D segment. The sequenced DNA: TGCGCCAGCAGCTTGGCATTCCGGTCCCGAGCTTTCTTT. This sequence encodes CASSLAFRSRAFF.